This T cell receptor (beta chain) was retrieved from a study of CD8 T cells in Susac syndrome. In blood CD8+ and CD4+ T cells, TCR beta underwent sequencing. RNA totalling roughly 0.45 to 1 ug underwent reverse transcription with random hexamers. The TCR beta CDR3 was amplified by immunoSEQ multiplex PCR across 54 Vbeta, 13 Jbeta. TCRdb called the immunoSEQ multiplex PCR reads again in MiXCR, with one record for every CDR3 protein. In the table there are 250,000 to 350,000 distinct CDR3 sequences, more than 75% of which are singletons. Between the trimmed V and J ends, which lost 3 bases and 5 bases, there was a span of 17 bases. This CDR3 spans 16 amino acids.

This clonotype was obtained from a human donor with multiple sclerosis. Sequences were obtained from CD8+ T cells from PBMCs. This chain links TRBV12-3 or TRBV12-4 with TRBJ2-1; tentative D call: TRBD2 (6 bases). The CDR3 here is CASSFYPGEGHNEQFF. The CDR3 DNA sequence: TGTGCCAGCAGTTTTTATCCGGGAGAAGGGCACAATGAGCAGTTCTTC.